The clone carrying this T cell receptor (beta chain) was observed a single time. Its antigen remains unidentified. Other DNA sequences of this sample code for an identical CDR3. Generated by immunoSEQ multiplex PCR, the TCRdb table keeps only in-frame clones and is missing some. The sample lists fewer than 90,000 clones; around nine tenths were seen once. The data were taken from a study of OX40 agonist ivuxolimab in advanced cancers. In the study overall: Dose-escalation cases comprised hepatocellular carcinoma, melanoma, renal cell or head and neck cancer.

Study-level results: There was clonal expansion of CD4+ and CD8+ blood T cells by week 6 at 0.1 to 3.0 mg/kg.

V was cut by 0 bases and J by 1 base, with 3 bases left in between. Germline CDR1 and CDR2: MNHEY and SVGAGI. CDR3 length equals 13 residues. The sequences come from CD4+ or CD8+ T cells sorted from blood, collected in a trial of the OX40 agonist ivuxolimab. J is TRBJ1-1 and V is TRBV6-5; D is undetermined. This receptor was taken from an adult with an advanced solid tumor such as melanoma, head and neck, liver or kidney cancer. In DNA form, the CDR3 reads TGTGCCAGCAGTTACTCTAGGAACACTGAAGCTTTCTTT. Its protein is CASSYSRNTEAFF.